This T cell receptor (beta chain) was retrieved from a study of blood T cell repertoires in COVID-19. Produced via immunoSEQ multiplex PCR; TCRdb's table is partial and in-frame only. The table records approximately 200,000 clones, about four fifths of them present only once. V was cut by 1 base and J by 5 bases, with 12 bases left in between. CDR1 and CDR2 from the germline V gene are MNHNY and SVGAGI (reference sequence). The CDR3 loop spans 15 amino acids. The clonotype comes from a middle-aged woman with COVID-19, enrolled during active disease. The material sequenced was peripheral blood. V gene TRBV6-6 combines with J gene TRBJ1-3; no clear D. CDR3 DNA: TGTGCCAGCAGTTACTTTGTCGAGGGCCGAAACACCATATATTTT. Protein product: CASSYFVEGRNTIYF.